This TCR beta chain was obtained from a study of blood T cells in healthy people across ages. The V end was cut by 5 bases, the J end by 13 bases, with 17 bases between. This CDR3 is built from 13 residues. Germline V gives CDR1 KGHDR, CDR2 SFDVKD. The study's findings and limits: Naive T cell percentage by flow cytometry tracked strongly with beta diversity.

Combining a sample-barcoded 5' primer with a J-beta primer mix, a second PCR ran for roughly 7 to 11 cycles. TCRdb fed the 5' RACE reads into MiXCR, producing one record per CDR3 protein. The table shows hundreds of thousands of distinct CDR3 sequences, with less than 35% occurring only once. A remark on this clonotype: Antigen: not known.

This chain links TRBV24-1 with TRBJ2-4, with a weak D call TRBD2 (7 bases). The clonotype comes from an elderly woman in good health. The sequenced material came from blood. CDR3 in DNA: TGTGCCACCAGTGGTCCGGGGGGCTACGGGCAGTACTTC. This encodes CATSGPGGYGQYF.